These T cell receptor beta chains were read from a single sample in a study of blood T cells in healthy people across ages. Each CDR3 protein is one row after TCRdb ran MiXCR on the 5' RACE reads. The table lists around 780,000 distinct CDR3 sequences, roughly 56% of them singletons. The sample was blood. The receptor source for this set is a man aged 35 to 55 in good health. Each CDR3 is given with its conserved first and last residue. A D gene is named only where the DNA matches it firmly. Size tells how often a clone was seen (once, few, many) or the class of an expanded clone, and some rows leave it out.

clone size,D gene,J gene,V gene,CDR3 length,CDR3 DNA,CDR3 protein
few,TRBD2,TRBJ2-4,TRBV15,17,TGTGCCACCAGCAGAGAGACTAGCGGGATAGCCAAAAACATTCAGTACTTC,CATSRETSGIAKNIQYF
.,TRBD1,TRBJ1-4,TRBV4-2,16,TGTGCCAGCAGCCAAGACCCGGGGAGGGGGCAAGAAAAACTGTTTTTT,CASSQDPGRGQEKLFF
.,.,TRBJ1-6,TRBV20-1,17,TGCAGTGCTAGCGAGGTACTTCCCGCCGGGAGGAATTCACCCCTCCACTTT,CSASEVLPAGRNSPLHF
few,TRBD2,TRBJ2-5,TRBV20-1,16,TGCAGTGCTAGCTCCTCACTAGCGTCAACACAAGAGACCCAGTACTTC,CSASSSLASTQETQYF
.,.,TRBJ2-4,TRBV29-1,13,TGCAGCGTTGGAGGGAGGGCCAAAAACATTCAGTACTTC,CSVGGRAKNIQYF
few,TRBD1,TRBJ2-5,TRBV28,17,TGTGCCAGCAGTGTAGGGAAAACAGGGGGCGCTTGGGAGACCCAGTACTTC,CASSVGKTGGAWETQYF
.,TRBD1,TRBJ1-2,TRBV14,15,TGTGCCAGCAGCCAAGATCAGGGGGCCAACTATGGCTACACCTTC,CASSQDQGANYGYTF
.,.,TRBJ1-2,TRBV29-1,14,TGCAGCTCCACGGAGTTGGCATTGATATATGGCTACACCTTC,CSSTELALIYGYTF
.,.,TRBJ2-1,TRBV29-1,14,TGCAGCGTTGATTCGGGTAGTGGGAACCGCGAGCAGTTCTTC,CSVDSGSGNREQFF
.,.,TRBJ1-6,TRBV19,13,TGTGCCAGTAGTATGGCATATAATTCACCCCTCCACTTT,CASSMAYNSPLHF
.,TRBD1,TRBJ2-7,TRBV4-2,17,TGTGCCAGCAGCCAAGATCCCCTGGGACAGGGGACCTACGAGCAGTACTTC,CASSQDPLGQGTYEQYF
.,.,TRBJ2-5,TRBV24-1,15,TGTGCCACCAGTGATGCGGGCAGCCCTAAAGAGACCCAGTACTTC,CATSDAGSPKETQYF
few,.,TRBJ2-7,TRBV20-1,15,TGCAGTGCTAGAGATCGACAGGAAACTTCCTCCGAGCAGTACTTC,CSARDRQETSSEQYF
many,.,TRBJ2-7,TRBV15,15,TGTGCCACCAGCAGAGATTTACCTAGGGACGACGAGCAGTACTTC,CATSRDLPRDDEQYF
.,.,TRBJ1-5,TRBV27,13,TGTGCCAGCAAAAGTTATAGCAATCAGCCCCAGCATTTT,CASKSYSNQPQHF
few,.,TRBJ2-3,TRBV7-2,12,TGTGCCAGCAGCTTCCAAGCAGATACGCAGTATTTT,CASSFQADTQYF
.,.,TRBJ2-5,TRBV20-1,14,TGCAGTGCTAGAGCTTGGGAACTTCAAGAGACCCAGTACTTC,CSARAWELQETQYF
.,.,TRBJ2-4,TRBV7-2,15,TGTGCCAGCAGCCTCCAAGTGATAGCCAAAAACATTCAGTACTTC,CASSLQVIAKNIQYF
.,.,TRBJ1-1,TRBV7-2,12,TGTGCCAGCAGCTTATTAGGCCGTGAAGCTTTCTTT,CASSLLGREAFF
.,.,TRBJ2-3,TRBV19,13,TGTGCCAGTAGTGTAGGCCTCACAGATACGCAGTATTTT,CASSVGLTDTQYF
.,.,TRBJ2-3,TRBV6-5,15,TGTGCCAGCAGCCCGTTTCGGGGGAGCACAGATACGCAGTATTTT,CASSPFRGSTDTQYF
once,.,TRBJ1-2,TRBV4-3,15,TGCGCCAGCAGCCAAGATCATGACAGAAACTATGGCTACACCTTC,CASSQDHDRNYGYTF
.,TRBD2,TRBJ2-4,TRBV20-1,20,TGCAGTGCTAGAGATTTAGATTCCGGGACTAGCGGGAGTATTCGAAACATTCAGTACTTC,CSARDLDSGTSGSIRNIQYF
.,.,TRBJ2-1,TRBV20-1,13,TGCAGTGCTCCTGACCGACTGGGACTTGCGCAGTTCTTC,CSAPDRLGLAQFF
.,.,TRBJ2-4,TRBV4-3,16,TGCGCCAGCAGCCAAGGACTCTTAATAGCCAAAAACATTCAGTACTTC,CASSQGLLIAKNIQYF
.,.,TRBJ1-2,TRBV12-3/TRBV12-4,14,TGTGCCAGCAGTTTAGCAGGTTTCAGCTATGGCTACACCTTC,CASSLAGFSYGYTF
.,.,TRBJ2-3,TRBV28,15,TGTGCCAGCAGAACAGGTGGGGTCGGCACAGATACGCAGTATTTT,CASRTGGVGTDTQYF
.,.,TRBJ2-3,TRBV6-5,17,TGTGCCAGCAGTTACTCCGCGACAGCAACTAGCACAGATACGCAGTATTTT,CASSYSATATSTDTQYF
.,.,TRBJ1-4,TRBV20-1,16,TGCAGTGCTAGAGATGTAACGAACAACAAAGGGGAAAAACTGTTTTTT,CSARDVTNNKGEKLFF
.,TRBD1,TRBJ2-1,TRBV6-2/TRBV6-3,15,TGTGCCAGCTATCGGAGCGGGACAGGGGGCAATGAGCAGTTCTTC,CASYRSGTGGNEQFF
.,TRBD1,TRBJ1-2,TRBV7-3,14,TGTGCCAGCAGCCCCACCGGGACAGGGAGCGGCTACACCTTC,CASSPTGTGSGYTF
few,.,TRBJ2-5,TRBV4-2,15,TGTGCCAGCAGCCAAGAGGGGGGGCCGTGGGAGACCCAGTACTTC,CASSQEGGPWETQYF
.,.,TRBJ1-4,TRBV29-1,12,TGCAGCGCGACAACAACTAATGAAAAACTGTTTTTT,CSATTTNEKLFF
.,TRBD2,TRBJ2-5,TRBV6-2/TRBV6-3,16,TGTGCCAGCAGTGGAAGGCTAGCGGGATCCCAAGAGACCCAGTACTTC,CASSGRLAGSQETQYF
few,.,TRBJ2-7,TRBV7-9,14,TGTGCCAGCAGCTTAGGGGTCAGGCCCTACGAGCAGTACTTC,CASSLGVRPYEQYF
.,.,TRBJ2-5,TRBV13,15,TGTGCCAGCAGCGGCGGCAGTACTAACAAAGAGACCCAGTACTTC,CASSGGSTNKETQYF
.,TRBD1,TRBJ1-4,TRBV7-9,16,TGTGCCAGCAGCCAACCGGTGGACAGGGGGCGCGAAAAACTGTTTTTT,CASSQPVDRGREKLFF
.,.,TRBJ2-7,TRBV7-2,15,TGTGCCAGCAGCACCACCCGCGGGGTTTCGGGCGAGCAGTACTTC,CASSTTRGVSGEQYF
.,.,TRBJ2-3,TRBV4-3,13,TGCGCCAGCAGCCAAGTATCGGCAGATACGCAGTATTTT,CASSQVSADTQYF
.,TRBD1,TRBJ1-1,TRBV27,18,TGTGCCAGCAGTCGTCACAACCTCAACAGGGGGCCGGGGACTGAAGCTTTCTTT,CASSRHNLNRGPGTEAFF
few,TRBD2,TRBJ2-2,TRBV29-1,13,TGCAGCGCCACTAGCGGGCCCACCGGGGAGCTGTTTTTT,CSATSGPTGELFF
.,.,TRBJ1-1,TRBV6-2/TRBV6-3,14,TGTGCCAGCAGAGAGGTATCAGAGAACACTGAAGCTTTCTTT,CASREVSENTEAFF
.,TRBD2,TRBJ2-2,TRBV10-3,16,TGTGCCATCCGTGGGGGGGGATTCGCGAACACCGGGGAGCTGTTTTTT,CAIRGGGFANTGELFF
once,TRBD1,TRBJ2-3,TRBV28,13,TGTGCCAGCAGTCCCACACGGACAGGGGGTGGGTATTTT,CASSPTRTGGGYF
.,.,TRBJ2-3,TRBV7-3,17,TGTGCCAGCAGCTTATTTTTCCGGGGAGGTTTCACAGATACGCAGTATTTT,CASSLFFRGGFTDTQYF
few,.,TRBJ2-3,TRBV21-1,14,TGTGCTAGCACCAGACAGGGTAGGGCAGATACGCAGTATTTT,CASTRQGRADTQYF
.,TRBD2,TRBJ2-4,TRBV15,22,TGTGCCACCAGCAGAGAGGGGAGGGCGGGACTAGCGGGAATACTAGCCAAAAACATTCAGTACTTC,CATSREGRAGLAGILAKNIQYF
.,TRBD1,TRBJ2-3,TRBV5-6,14,TGTGCCAGCGCGACAGGGGGCCGTACAGATACGCAGTATTTT,CASATGGRTDTQYF
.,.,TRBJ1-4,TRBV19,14,TGTGCCAGTCGAGACCAGGGTACGGTAGAAAAACTGTTTTTT,CASRDQGTVEKLFF
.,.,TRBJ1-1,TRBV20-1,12,TGCAGTGCTAGGGGCAGATCCACTGAAGCTTTCTTT,CSARGRSTEAFF
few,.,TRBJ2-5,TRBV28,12,TGTGCCAGCAGTTCCGAGGGGAAGACCCAGTACTTC,CASSSEGKTQYF
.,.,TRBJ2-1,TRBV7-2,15,TGTGCCAGCAGCCGTGTAGGGGGGGCTTACAATGAGCAGTTCTTC,CASSRVGGAYNEQFF
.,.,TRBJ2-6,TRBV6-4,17,TGTGCCAGCAGTGACTCTGGATTCCGCTCTGGGGCCAACGTCCTGACTTTC,CASSDSGFRSGANVLTF
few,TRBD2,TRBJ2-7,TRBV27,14,TGTGCCAGCAGCTCCGGGACTACAGCCTACGAGCAGTACTTC,CASSSGTTAYEQYF
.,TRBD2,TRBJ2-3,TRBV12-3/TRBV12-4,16,TGTGCCAGCAGTCTGGTGGGTCTAGCGGGGACAGATACGCAGTATTTT,CASSLVGLAGTDTQYF
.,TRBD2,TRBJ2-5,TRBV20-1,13,TGCAGTGTAAGGACGGGGGGACGAGAGACCCAGTACTTC,CSVRTGGRETQYF
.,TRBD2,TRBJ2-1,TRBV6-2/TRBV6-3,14,TGTGCTAGCAAAGAAAGCGGGGGGGTTTTTGAGCAGTTCTTC,CASKESGGVFEQFF